This T cell receptor (beta chain) was recovered during a study of T-cell memory formation after mild COVID-19. Findings of the study overall: Clones that shrank (day 15 to 85) were balanced CD4/CD8, whereas later expanders leaned CD4+.

As to this clonotype: Its antigen is as yet unknown.

TCRdb fed the 5' RACE reads into MiXCR, producing one record per CDR3 protein. The table shows approximately 340,000 distinct CDR3 sequences, with around 15% occurring only once. The sequence was obtained from a man aged 18 to 30 who had mild COVID-19 (a few samples of this study predate the infection). Cell type and time point are not known. Sequencing used PBMCs or a T cell subset sorted from them (not recorded which).

CDR3 nucleotide sequence: TGTGCCAGCAGCCAAACAGGATCGGGGCCCCAGCATTTT. Encoded protein: CASSQTGSGPQHF. V usage is TRBV3-1 and J usage is TRBJ1-5, with a weak D call TRBD1 (5 bases). The V gene lost 2 bases and the J gene lost 9 bases, with 11 bases spanning the gap. CDR1 is LGHDT and CDR2 is YNNKEL in the germline V gene (reference sequence). The CDR3 totals 13 residues.